The 14 T cell receptor beta chains below come from one sample, sequenced in a study of cytomegalovirus exposure and HLA in healthy donors. This PCR relied on a set of 60 Vbeta primers and 13 Jbeta primers. Measured with immunoSEQ multiplex PCR; TCRdb has only the in-frame clones, and not every one. The specimen's table records 150,000 or so clones. Input material: PBMCs. These receptors originate from a woman aged 50 to 60 in good health and CMV-seronegative.

V gene TRBV15 combines with J gene TRBJ2-2; the match to TRBD2 covers 9 bases. Per the germline V gene, CDR1 is LNHNV and CDR2 is YYDKDF (reference sequence). The trim removed 4 bases at V and 4 bases at J, leaving 4 bases unmatched. The CDR3 runs to 15 residues. CDR3 residues: CATSKAGGLTGELFF. The CDR3 region has the DNA TGTGCCACCAGCAAGGCGGGGGGGCTCACCGGGGAGCTGTTTTTT.

The V call is TRBV15, the J call TRBJ1-2, with 9 positions matching TRBD1. This CDR3 is built from 15 residues. V lost 3 bases, J lost 1 base, and 3 bases stayed unmatched. CDR1 is LNHNV, CDR2 YYDKDF, per germline (reference sequence). The CDR3 sequence is CATSSEGQGNYGYTF. The CDR3, as DNA: TGTGCCACCAGCAGCGAGGGACAGGGTAACTATGGCTACACCTTC.

This chain links TRBV25-1 with TRBJ2-5; weak D call: TRBD2 (5 bases). The V gene's germline CDR1 is MGHDK and CDR2 SYGVNS. V lost 5 bases, J lost 5 bases, and 15 bases lay in between. This CDR3 has 14 amino acids. Here the CDR3 reads CASSRDLSGETQYF. The CDR3 DNA sequence: TGTGCCAGCAGTCGAGATCTATCGGGGGAGACCCAGTACTTC.

This rearrangement joins TRBV28 to TRBJ2-3, with 7 positions matching TRBD1. Germline CDR1 reads MDHEN; CDR2 reads SYDVKM. The length of the CDR3 is 12 residues. V shed 7 bases, J shed 6 bases, and the junction held 4 bases outside the gene matches. The CDR3 bases are TGTGCCAGCACCGGGACAGCTGATACGCAGTATTTT. Amino acid sequence: CASTGTADTQYF.

V gene TRBV4-1 combines with J gene TRBJ2-7; TRBD1 agrees at 9 bases. CDR3 length: 15 amino acids. With 0 bases clipped from V and 2 bases from J, the junction kept 2 bases outside the gene matches. In germline, CDR1 is MGHRA, CDR2 YSYEKL. This CDR3 reads CASSQEGTGPYEQYF. The DNA for the CDR3 is TGCGCCAGCAGCCAAGAGGGGACAGGGCCCTACGAGCAGTACTTC.

The chain carries TRBV19 and TRBJ2-1; D might be TRBD1 (5 bases). Germline V CDR1 and CDR2: LNHDA, SQIVND (reference sequence). The V end was cut by 5 bases, the J end by 9 bases, with 11 bases between. The CDR3 consists of 12 residues. In nucleotides, the CDR3 is TGTGCCAGTAGTCCAGGGTACGGTGAGCAGTTCTTC. Residues: CASSPGYGEQFF.

The V and J genes are TRBV19 and TRBJ1-3; D uncertain. This CDR3 has 14 amino acids. V shed 6 bases and J shed 2 bases, with 11 bases lying between them. Germline loops: CDR1 LNHDA, CDR2 SQIVND (reference sequence). The CDR3 loop reads CASSRAGPGNTIYF. DNA for the CDR3: TGTGCCAGTAGCCGAGCCGGTCCTGGAAACACCATATATTTT.

The rearrangement joins TRBV5-1 to TRBJ2-3; TRBD2 is a possible D gene (5 bases). The CDR3 is 13 amino acids. Germline CDR1 and CDR2: SGHRS and YFSETQ. V lost 0 bases and J 4 bases, leaving 6 bases between the germline ends. The CDR3 DNA follows: TGCGCCAGCAGCTTGGCCGGGGCAGATACGCAGTATTTT. This sequence encodes CASSLAGADTQYF. Full variable domain (remainder filled in from reference TRBV5-1 and TRBJ2-3): KAGVTQTPRYLIKTRGQQVTLSCSPISGHRSVSWYQQTPGQGLQFLFEYFSETQRNKGNFPGRFSGRQFSNSRSEMNVSTLELGDSALYLCASSLAGADTQYFGPGTRLTVL.

The chain's CDR3 is CASSGLRGGGSETQYF. The CDR3 coding sequence is TGTGCCAGCAGTGGGCTCCGGGGCGGGGGGTCAGAGACCCAGTACTTC. J is TRBJ2-5 and V is TRBV6-1, with 8 bases aligning to TRBD2. Germline V lookup: CDR1 MNHNS, CDR2 SASEGT. V lost 4 bases and J lost 4; bases outside the gene matches: 11. This CDR3 has 16 amino acids.

The CDR3 region has the DNA TGCGCCAGCAGCTTGGTAGTCGCGATCGAGCAGTACTTC. Translation gives CASSLVVAIEQYF. The V gene is TRBV5-1, the J gene TRBJ2-5; D is ambiguous. TRBJ2-7 matches the DNA end more closely, so the J call is doubtful. The CDR3 has 13 residues. Per germline, CDR1 SGHRS and CDR2 YFSETQ.

This chain links TRBV5-1 with TRBJ2-3, with 10 nucleotides matching TRBD1. Trimming removed 0 bases from V and 8 bases from J; junction bases left unmatched: 12. This CDR3 spans 17 amino acids. CDR1 and CDR2 (germline): SGHRS, YFSETQ. DNA for the CDR3: TGCGCCAGCAGCTTGGGTTCGTTGAGAGACAGGGGGCTTACGCAGTATTTT. Encoded protein: CASSLGSLRDRGLTQYF.

The chain combines TRBV30 with TRBJ1-2; unclear D gene. The V gene's germline CDR1 is GTSNPN and CDR2 SVGIG (reference sequence). V was cut by 4 bases and J by 8 bases, with 20 bases left in between. The CDR3 length is 14 residues. The CDR3 loop is CAWTPGPLNYGYTF. The CDR3 DNA follows: TGTGCCTGGACTCCGGGTCCTCTGAATTACGGCTACACCTTC.

The V and J genes are TRBV4-3 and TRBJ1-4; 10 bases match TRBD1. This CDR3 comprises 15 residues. Germline V gene data show CDR1 as LGHNA and CDR2 as YSLEER. Trimming removed 3 bases from V and 8 bases from J; junction bases left unmatched: 6. This CDR3 is CASSQEGQGSEKLFF. The CDR3 DNA reads TGCGCCAGCAGCCAGGAGGGACAGGGGAGCGAAAAACTGTTTTTT.

This chain uses TRBV30 with TRBJ2-4; 8 nucleotides match TRBD2. Germline trimming cut 0 bases from V and 5 bases from J; bases unmatched to any gene: 6. This CDR3 is built from 15 residues. Germline CDR1 reads GTSNPN; CDR2 reads SVGIG (reference sequence). This CDR3 is CAWSVAGGFQNIQYF. DNA of the CDR3: TGTGCCTGGAGTGTTGCGGGGGGATTCCAAAACATTCAGTACTTC.